This is a list of T cell receptor beta chains from one sample in a study of blood T cell repertoires in COVID-19. This table comes from immunoSEQ multiplex PCR, and its TCRdb copy is limited to in-frame clones, with some not included. The sample has tens of thousands of clones; around 87% are singletons. The sequenced material came from peripheral blood. All receptors come from a man in his forties or fifties with COVID-19, enrolled during active disease. The CDR3 runs from the conserved cysteine through the conserved F or W. Each record gives: CDR3 protein, CDR3 DNA, D gene, J gene, V gene, clone size. D genes are given only for firm matches. Expanded clones get a size class; other rows say once, few or many, or leave the size out.

CASTRVGGLYGYTF | TGTGCCAGTACCCGTGTAGGGGGCCTTTATGGCTACACCTTC | TRBD1 | TRBJ1-2 | TRBV19 | .
CASRRGPWAFF | TGTGCCAGCAGGAGGGGGCCCTGGGCTTTCTTT | TRBD1 | TRBJ1-1 | TRBV12-3/TRBV12-4 | .
CASKETGETQYF | TGTGCCAGCAAGGAGACCGGGGAGACCCAGTACTTC | . | TRBJ2-5 | TRBV28 | .
CASRQGATNSPLHF | TGCGCCAGCCGACAGGGGGCGACGAATTCACCCCTCCACTTT | TRBD1 | TRBJ1-6 | TRBV5-1 | .
CASSSNRPFEQYF | TGTGCCAGCAGTTCGAACAGGCCGTTCGAGCAGTACTTC | . | TRBJ2-7 | TRBV28 | .
CASSAGLAGEAGELFF | TGTGCCAGCAGTGCCGGACTAGCGGGGGAGGCCGGGGAGCTGTTTTTT | TRBD2 | TRBJ2-2 | TRBV28 | .
CASFASSGGYNEQFF | TGTGCCAGCTTCGCCTCAAGCGGGGGCTACAATGAGCAGTTCTTC | TRBD2 | TRBJ2-1 | TRBV18 | .
CATSDGQESSYEQYF | TGTGCCACCAGCGACGGACAGGAAAGCTCCTACGAGCAGTACTTC | TRBD1 | TRBJ2-7 | TRBV15 | .
CASSPTGKKPTAGTQYF | TGCGCCAGCAGCCCAACAGGGAAGAAACCTACGGCAGGGACCCAGTACTTC | . | TRBJ2-5 | TRBV5-1 | once
CASSYSRLAGETQYF | TGTGCCAGCAGTTACTCGCGACTAGCGGGTGAGACCCAGTACTTC | TRBD2 | TRBJ2-5 | TRBV6-7 | .
CASSSVSGNTIYF | TGTGCCAGTAGTTCAGTCTCTGGAAACACCATATATTTT | . | TRBJ1-3 | TRBV19 | .
CAWSSGNGESPLHF | TGTGCCTGGAGTTCAGGGAACGGAGAATCACCCCTCCACTTT | . | TRBJ1-6 | TRBV30 | .
CASSQAQYGYTF | TGTGCCAGCAGCCAAGCTCAGTATGGCTACACCTTC | . | TRBJ1-2 | TRBV3-1/TRBV3-2 | .
CASSQDRGLSEQYF | TGCGCCAGCAGCCAAGATAGGGGATTAAGCGAGCAGTACTTC | . | TRBJ2-7 | TRBV4-1 | .
CASSLGTAPNTIYF | TGCGCCAGCAGCCTCGGGACAGCCCCAAACACCATATATTTT | TRBD1 | TRBJ1-3 | TRBV4-1 | .
CASSEGGDEQYF | TGTGCCAGCAGTGAAGGAGGCGACGAGCAGTACTTC | . | TRBJ2-7 | TRBV6-1 | .
CASSTGTGVTGKLFF | TGTGCCAGCAGTACCGGGACAGGGGTCACGGGGAAACTGTTTTTT | TRBD1 | TRBJ1-4 | TRBV5-4 | .
CATPGTSGGEETQYF | TGTGCCACCCCCGGGACTAGCGGGGGGGAAGAGACCCAGTACTTC | TRBD2 | TRBJ2-5 | TRBV24-1 | once
CASRLTGVSYEQYF | TGTGCCAGCAGACTGACAGGAGTCTCCTACGAGCAGTACTTC | . | TRBJ2-7 | TRBV7-8 | .